The rows below give T cell receptor beta chains drawn from one sample of a study of cytomegalovirus exposure and HLA in healthy donors. Only in-frame clones appear in the TCRdb table, and some are missing; sequencing was by immunoSEQ multiplex PCR. The sample records 150,000 to 200,000 clones, roughly four fifths being singletons. The sequenced material came from PBMCs. These receptors originate from a woman in her forties or fifties in good health and CMV-seronegative. Each CDR3 is given with its conserved first and last residue. A D gene is named only where the DNA matches it firmly. The listing skips clone size in some rows; elsewhere it reads once, few, many or a size class.

CDR3 DNA: TGTGCCAGCTCCCCTAGACTAGCGGGAGTTGGAGAGACCCAGTACTTC
CDR3 protein: CASSPRLAGVGETQYF
J gene: TRBJ2-5
D gene: TRBD2
V gene: TRBV18
clone size: NA

CDR3 DNA: TGTGCCAGCAGCTCCACGGGCGGGGCTCCCTACGAGCAGTACTTC
CDR3 protein: CASSSTGGAPYEQYF
J gene: TRBJ2-7
D gene: NA
V gene: TRBV7-2
clone size: NA

CDR3 DNA: TGTGCCAGCCAGGAGACCGGGACTTACACCGGGGAGCTGTTTTTT
CDR3 protein: CASQETGTYTGELFF
J gene: TRBJ2-2
D gene: NA
V gene: TRBV19
clone size: NA

CDR3 DNA: TGTGCCAGCAGCTTGGTGGCAGGGGGTGGTGATACGCAGTATTTT
CDR3 protein: CASSLVAGGGDTQYF
J gene: TRBJ2-3
D gene: TRBD1
V gene: TRBV5-4
clone size: once

CDR3 DNA: TGTGCCAGCAACTCCTTGGGGGGACTGGGAGACAATGAGCAGTTCTTC
CDR3 protein: CASNSLGGLGDNEQFF
J gene: TRBJ2-1
D gene: NA
V gene: TRBV14
clone size: NA

CDR3 DNA: TGCGCTACAAGGGAGGGGGGGATTGGTCCTTACGAGCAGTACTTC
CDR3 protein: CATREGGIGPYEQYF
J gene: TRBJ2-7
D gene: NA
V gene: TRBV19
clone size: NA

CDR3 DNA: TGTGCCAGTAGTATGCCATCCTCGCCCTACACAGATACGCAGTATTTT
CDR3 protein: CASSMPSSPYTDTQYF
J gene: TRBJ2-3
D gene: NA
V gene: TRBV19
clone size: NA

CDR3 DNA: TGTGCCAGCAGTTACTCGCGGCAGGGGGCTTACGAGCAGTACTTC
CDR3 protein: CASSYSRQGAYEQYF
J gene: TRBJ2-7
D gene: TRBD1
V gene: TRBV6-5
clone size: NA

CDR3 DNA: TGTGCTAGCAGCCCAATTGTTCAGGGTGGAACAGATACGCAGTATTTT
CDR3 protein: CASSPIVQGGTDTQYF
J gene: TRBJ2-3
D gene: NA
V gene: TRBV7-7
clone size: NA

CDR3 DNA: TGTGCCAGCAGCTTGGGACAGGGAGACAATCAGCCCCAGCATTTT
CDR3 protein: CASSLGQGDNQPQHF
J gene: TRBJ1-5
D gene: TRBD1
V gene: TRBV5-6
clone size: few

CDR3 DNA: TGCAGCGTTGAAGCCAGGGGATTGTTTAATGAGCAGTTCTTC
CDR3 protein: CSVEARGLFNEQFF
J gene: TRBJ2-1
D gene: NA
V gene: TRBV29-1
clone size: NA

CDR3 DNA: TGTGCCACCAGCAATGGCGGGGGCACAGATACGCAGTATTTT
CDR3 protein: CATSNGGGTDTQYF
J gene: TRBJ2-3
D gene: NA
V gene: TRBV15
clone size: NA

CDR3 DNA: TGTGCCAGCAGCTTGTGGGGGCGAGCCTACGAGCAGTACTTC
CDR3 protein: CASSLWGRAYEQYF
J gene: TRBJ2-7
D gene: NA
V gene: TRBV5-6
clone size: NA